Listed below are T cell receptor beta chains from one sample, sequenced in a study of cytomegalovirus exposure and HLA in healthy donors. Assay: immunoSEQ multiplex PCR; the TCRdb copy retains only in-frame clones and omits some. The top ten hold approximately 8.5% of the sample, which has 95,000 to 150,000 clones, 50% to 75% seen once. The sequencing input was PBMCs. Every receptor here comes from a woman between 35 and 50 years old in good health and CMV-seropositive. The CDR3 runs from the conserved cysteine through the conserved F or W. The order of the fields is V gene, J gene, clone size, D gene, CDR3 DNA, CDR3 protein. D genes are given only for firm matches. Rows may omit the clone size; those that give it use once, few, many or a size class.

v_call: TRBV15; j_call: TRBJ2-5; clone_size: .; d_call: TRBD1; cdr3_nt: TGTGCCACCAACAATATGGGGGGACAGGGGTTAGAGACCCAGTACTTC; cdr3_aa: CATNNMGGQGLETQYF
v_call: TRBV18; j_call: TRBJ2-3; clone_size: .; d_call: TRBD2; cdr3_nt: TGTGCCAGCTCGCGGGGAGGGACAGATACGCAGTATTTT; cdr3_aa: CASSRGGTDTQYF
v_call: TRBV19; j_call: TRBJ2-7; clone_size: few; d_call: TRBD1; cdr3_nt: TGTGCCAGTAGTAAGGGACAGTCATCCTACGAGCAGTACTTC; cdr3_aa: CASSKGQSSYEQYF
v_call: TRBV29-1; j_call: TRBJ1-5; clone_size: .; d_call: .; cdr3_nt: TGCAGCGTTGAGCCCAGGGGAAAAGTTAGCAATCAGCCCCAGCATTTT; cdr3_aa: CSVEPRGKVSNQPQHF
v_call: TRBV6-5; j_call: TRBJ1-2; clone_size: .; d_call: .; cdr3_nt: TGTGCCAGCAGTAGGGGGGGCGTGTCGAATGGCTACACCTTC; cdr3_aa: CASSRGGVSNGYTF
v_call: TRBV19; j_call: TRBJ1-4; clone_size: once; d_call: TRBD1; cdr3_nt: TGTGCCACCGCGGACAGGGAAAATGGAAAACTGTTTTTT; cdr3_aa: CATADRENGKLFF
v_call: TRBV29-1; j_call: TRBJ1-1; clone_size: .; d_call: .; cdr3_nt: TGCAGCGTTGGGGGGACACCTGAAGCTTTCTTT; cdr3_aa: CSVGGTPEAFF
v_call: TRBV9; j_call: TRBJ2-1; clone_size: .; d_call: TRBD2; cdr3_nt: TGTGCCAGCAGCCTGAGAGGGACTAGCGGGGGGGTGGAGCAGTTCTTC; cdr3_aa: CASSLRGTSGGVEQFF
v_call: TRBV6-1; j_call: TRBJ1-2; clone_size: .; d_call: TRBD1; cdr3_nt: TGTGCCAGCAGTGGGACAGGGGGAGGGGTTGGCTACACCTTC; cdr3_aa: CASSGTGGGVGYTF
v_call: TRBV5-1; j_call: TRBJ2-7; clone_size: .; d_call: .; cdr3_nt: TGCGCCAGCAGCGCGGGGAAAGCATACGAGCAGTACTTC; cdr3_aa: CASSAGKAYEQYF
v_call: TRBV18; j_call: TRBJ1-1; clone_size: .; d_call: TRBD1; cdr3_nt: TGTGCCAGCTCACCTGGTTTGAAGCAGGGGGCAGGAGAAGCTTTCTTT; cdr3_aa: CASSPGLKQGAGEAFF
v_call: TRBV5-1; j_call: TRBJ1-1; clone_size: .; d_call: TRBD1; cdr3_nt: TGCGCCAGCTCAAGACAGGGTGACACTGAAGCTTTCTTT; cdr3_aa: CASSRQGDTEAFF
v_call: TRBV14; j_call: TRBJ1-2; clone_size: .; d_call: .; cdr3_nt: TGTGCCAGCAGCCAAGGTTTCGCGACAGGCTATGGCTACACCTTC; cdr3_aa: CASSQGFATGYGYTF
v_call: TRBV2; j_call: TRBJ2-7; clone_size: once; d_call: .; cdr3_nt: TGTGCCAGCAGCCGTATCGATCCGGGAGTTGAGCAGTACTTC; cdr3_aa: CASSRIDPGVEQYF
v_call: TRBV5-1; j_call: TRBJ1-1; clone_size: .; d_call: .; cdr3_nt: TGCGCCAGCAGCTCCGAGGTGGTAAAGGAAGCTTTCTTT; cdr3_aa: CASSSEVVKEAFF
v_call: TRBV7-2; j_call: TRBJ2-1; clone_size: once; d_call: TRBD2; cdr3_nt: TGTGCCAGCAGCCGGAGGGGAGCGGGGGCGAACAATGAGCAGTTCTTC; cdr3_aa: CASSRRGAGANNEQFF
v_call: TRBV28; j_call: TRBJ2-7; clone_size: .; d_call: .; cdr3_nt: TGTGCCAGCAGGCCCGGGTTCTCCTACGAGCAGTACTTC; cdr3_aa: CASRPGFSYEQYF
v_call: TRBV7-9; j_call: TRBJ2-7; clone_size: .; d_call: TRBD1; cdr3_nt: TGTGCCAGCAGCTTCACAGGGGGCAAAGACGAGCAGTACTTC; cdr3_aa: CASSFTGGKDEQYF
v_call: TRBV5-1; j_call: TRBJ1-2; clone_size: .; d_call: .; cdr3_nt: TGCGCCAGCAGCTTGGACCGGGGGGGTAGCTATGGCTACACCTTC; cdr3_aa: CASSLDRGGSYGYTF
v_call: TRBV18; j_call: TRBJ1-5; clone_size: few; d_call: .; cdr3_nt: TGTGCCAGCTCACAGGGGTACAATCAGCCCCAGCATTTT; cdr3_aa: CASSQGYNQPQHF
v_call: TRBV7-6; j_call: TRBJ2-3; clone_size: .; d_call: TRBD2; cdr3_nt: TGTGCCAGCAGCTTATTAGCGGGGGCCAGGGATACGCAGTATTTT; cdr3_aa: CASSLLAGARDTQYF
v_call: TRBV19; j_call: TRBJ2-6; clone_size: .; d_call: .; cdr3_nt: TGTGCCAGTAGTATTGCGGATTCCGGGGCCAACGTCCTGACTTTC; cdr3_aa: CASSIADSGANVLTF
v_call: TRBV15; j_call: TRBJ1-2; clone_size: .; d_call: TRBD1; cdr3_nt: TGTGCCACCAGCGGACCGACAGGGGTTGGCGGCTACACCTTC; cdr3_aa: CATSGPTGVGGYTF
v_call: TRBV19; j_call: TRBJ1-2; clone_size: few; d_call: TRBD1; cdr3_nt: TGTGCCAGTAGTAGGGGACAGGGGTACTATGGCTACACCTTC; cdr3_aa: CASSRGQGYYGYTF
v_call: TRBV27; j_call: TRBJ1-1; clone_size: .; d_call: TRBD1; cdr3_nt: TGTGCCAGCAGTTTTGATACAGGGGGCCCGAGAACTGAAGCTTTCTTT; cdr3_aa: CASSFDTGGPRTEAFF
v_call: TRBV10-3; j_call: TRBJ2-7; clone_size: .; d_call: .; cdr3_nt: TGTGCCATCAGTGTGTCCCGGTCCAGGGGCGACAAGCAGTACTTC; cdr3_aa: CAISVSRSRGDKQYF
v_call: TRBV19; j_call: TRBJ2-7; clone_size: .; d_call: TRBD2; cdr3_nt: TGTGCCAGTAGTCCCCGGACTAGCGGGATCTACGAGCAGTACTTC; cdr3_aa: CASSPRTSGIYEQYF
v_call: TRBV6-5; j_call: TRBJ1-4; clone_size: .; d_call: .; cdr3_nt: TGTGCCAGCAGTTCCGGGTCCCCCGGCGAAAAACTGTTTTTT; cdr3_aa: CASSSGSPGEKLFF
v_call: TRBV14; j_call: TRBJ2-3; clone_size: .; d_call: TRBD2; cdr3_nt: TGTGCCAGCAGCCTATTTATGGGCGGGAGTAGTGGTACGCAGTATTTT; cdr3_aa: CASSLFMGGSSGTQYF
v_call: TRBV28; j_call: TRBJ2-3; clone_size: .; d_call: .; cdr3_nt: TGTGCCAGCAGGCCCATCGGACTGTCCGGGAGCACAGATACGCAGTATTTT; cdr3_aa: CASRPIGLSGSTDTQYF
v_call: TRBV9; j_call: TRBJ2-3; clone_size: .; d_call: .; cdr3_nt: TGTGCCAGCAAGCCCTATAGCACAGATACGCAGTATTTT; cdr3_aa: CASKPYSTDTQYF
v_call: TRBV6-1; j_call: TRBJ1-2; clone_size: few; d_call: .; cdr3_nt: TGTGCCAGCAGTGAAACAGGTGATATCTATGGCTACACCTTC; cdr3_aa: CASSETGDIYGYTF
v_call: TRBV7-8; j_call: TRBJ1-1; clone_size: .; d_call: TRBD1; cdr3_nt: TGTGCCAGCAGCTTCCTCAGACAGGGGGGCAAGGACACTGAAGCTTTCTTT; cdr3_aa: CASSFLRQGGKDTEAFF
v_call: TRBV7-7; j_call: TRBJ2-7; clone_size: few; d_call: .; cdr3_nt: TGTGCTAGCAGCTCGCGACTCGATAGCGAGCAGTACTTC; cdr3_aa: CASSSRLDSEQYF
v_call: TRBV7-9; j_call: TRBJ2-1; clone_size: .; d_call: .; cdr3_nt: TGTGCCAGCAGCCCGGGGGTCAATGAGCAGTTCTTC; cdr3_aa: CASSPGVNEQFF